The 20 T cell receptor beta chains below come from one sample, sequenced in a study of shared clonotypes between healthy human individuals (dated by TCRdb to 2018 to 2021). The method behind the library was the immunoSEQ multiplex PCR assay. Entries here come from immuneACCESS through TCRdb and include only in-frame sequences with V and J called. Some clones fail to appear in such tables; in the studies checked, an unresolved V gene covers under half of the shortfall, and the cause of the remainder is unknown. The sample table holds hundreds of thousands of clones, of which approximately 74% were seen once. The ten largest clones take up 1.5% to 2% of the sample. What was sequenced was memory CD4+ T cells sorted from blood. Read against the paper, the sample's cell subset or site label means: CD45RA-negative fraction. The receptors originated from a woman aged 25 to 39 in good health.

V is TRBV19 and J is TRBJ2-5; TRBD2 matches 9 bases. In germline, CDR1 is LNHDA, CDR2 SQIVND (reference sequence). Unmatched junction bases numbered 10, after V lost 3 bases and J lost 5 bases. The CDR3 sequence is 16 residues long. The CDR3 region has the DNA TGTGCCAGTAGTATGGGTAGCGGGGGTATGGGGGAGACCCAGTACTTC. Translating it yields CASSMGSGGMGETQYF.

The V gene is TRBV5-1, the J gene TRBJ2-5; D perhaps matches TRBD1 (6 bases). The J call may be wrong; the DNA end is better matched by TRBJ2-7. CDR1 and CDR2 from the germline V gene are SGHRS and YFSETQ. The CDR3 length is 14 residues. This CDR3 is CASSTTGATYEQYF. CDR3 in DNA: TGCGCCAGCAGCACGACAGGAGCCACCTACGAGCAGTACTTC.

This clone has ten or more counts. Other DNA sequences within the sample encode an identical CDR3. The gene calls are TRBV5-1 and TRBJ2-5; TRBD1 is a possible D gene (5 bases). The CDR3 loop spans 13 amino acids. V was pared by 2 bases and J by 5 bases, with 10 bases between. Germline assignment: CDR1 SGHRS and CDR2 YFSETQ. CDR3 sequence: CASSFGQGETQYF. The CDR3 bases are TGCGCCAGCAGCTTCGGGCAGGGCGAGACCCAGTACTTC.

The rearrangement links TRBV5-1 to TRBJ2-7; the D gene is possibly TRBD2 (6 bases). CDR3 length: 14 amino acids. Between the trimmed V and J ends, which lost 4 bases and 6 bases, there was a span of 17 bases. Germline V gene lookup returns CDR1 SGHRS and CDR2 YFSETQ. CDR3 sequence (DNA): TGCGCCAGCAGCGCCGGGACTTACCTTTCCGAGCAGTACTTC. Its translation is CASSAGTYLSEQYF.

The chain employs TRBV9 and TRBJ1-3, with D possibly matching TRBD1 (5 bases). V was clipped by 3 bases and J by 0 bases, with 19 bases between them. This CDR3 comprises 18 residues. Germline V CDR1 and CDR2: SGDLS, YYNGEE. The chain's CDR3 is CASSAGRGGTFSGNTIYF. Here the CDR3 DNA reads TGTGCCAGCAGCGCGGGGAGGGGCGGGACTTTCTCTGGAAACACCATATATTTT. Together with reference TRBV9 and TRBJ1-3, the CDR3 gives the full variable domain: DSGVTQTPKHLITATGQRVTLRCSPRSGDLSVYWYQQSLDQGLQFLIQYYNGEERAKGNILERFSAQQFPDLHSELNLSSLELGDSALYFCASSAGRGGTFSGNTIYFGEGSWLTVV.

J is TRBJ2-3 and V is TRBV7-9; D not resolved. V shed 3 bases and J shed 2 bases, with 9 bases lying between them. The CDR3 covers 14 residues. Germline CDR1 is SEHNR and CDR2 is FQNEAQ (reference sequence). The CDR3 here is CASSLPGDTDTQYF. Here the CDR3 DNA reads TGTGCCAGCAGCTTGCCTGGGGACACAGATACGCAGTATTTT.

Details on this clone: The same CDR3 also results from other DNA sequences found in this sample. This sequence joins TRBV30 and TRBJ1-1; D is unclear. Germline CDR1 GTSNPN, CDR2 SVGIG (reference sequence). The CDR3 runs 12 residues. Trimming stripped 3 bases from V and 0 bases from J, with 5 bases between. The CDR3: CAWSILNTEAFF. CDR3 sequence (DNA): TGTGCCTGGAGCATTTTGAACACTGAAGCTTTCTTT. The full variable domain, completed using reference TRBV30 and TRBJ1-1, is SQTIHQWPATLVQPVGSPLSLECTVEGTSNPNLYWYRQAAGRGLQLLFYSVGIGQISSEVPQNLSASRPQDRQFILSSKKLLLSDSGFYLCAWSILNTEAFFGQGTRLTVV.

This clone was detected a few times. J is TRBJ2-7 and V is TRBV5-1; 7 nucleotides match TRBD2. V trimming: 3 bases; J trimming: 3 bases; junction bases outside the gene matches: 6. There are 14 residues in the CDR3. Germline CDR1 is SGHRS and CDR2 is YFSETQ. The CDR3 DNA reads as TGCGCCAGCAGCTCGGGCCCTAGCGGCTACGAGCAGTACTTC. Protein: CASSSGPSGYEQYF.

The DNA of the CDR3 is TGTGCCAGCAGCTTAGGCAGGGGCTCATTCTCTGGAAACACCATATATTTT. This sequence encodes CASSLGRGSFSGNTIYF. V gene TRBV7-9 combines with J gene TRBJ1-3, with D possibly matching TRBD1 (6 bases). The V gene's germline CDR1 is SEHNR and CDR2 FQNEAQ (reference sequence). The V end lost 1 base, the J end lost 0 bases, and 13 bases lay between the germline ends. The CDR3 is 17 amino acids. Together with reference TRBV7-9 and TRBJ1-3, the CDR3 gives the full variable domain: DTGVSQNPRHKITKRGQNVTFRCDPISEHNRLYWYRQTLGQGPEFLTYFQNEAQLEKSRLLSDRFSAERPKGSFSTLEIQRTEQGDSAMYLCASSLGRGSFSGNTIYFGEGSWLTVV.

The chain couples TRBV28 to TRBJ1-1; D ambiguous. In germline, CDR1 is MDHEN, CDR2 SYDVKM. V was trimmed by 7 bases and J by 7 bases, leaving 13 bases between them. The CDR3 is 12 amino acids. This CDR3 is CASTVLGGEAFF. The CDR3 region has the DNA TGTGCCAGCACTGTACTAGGTGGTGAAGCTTTCTTT.

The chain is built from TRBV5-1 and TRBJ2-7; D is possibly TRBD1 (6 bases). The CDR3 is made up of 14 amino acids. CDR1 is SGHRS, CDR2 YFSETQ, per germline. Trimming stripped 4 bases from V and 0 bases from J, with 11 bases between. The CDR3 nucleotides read TGCGCCAGCAGCGTGCAGGGGAGCTCCTACGAGCAGTACTTC. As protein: CASSVQGSSYEQYF.

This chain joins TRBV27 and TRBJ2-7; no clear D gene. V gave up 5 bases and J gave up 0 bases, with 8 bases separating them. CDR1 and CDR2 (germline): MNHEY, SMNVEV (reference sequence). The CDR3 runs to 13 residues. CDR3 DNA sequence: TGTGCCAGCAGTACAGCTTTCTCCTACGAGCAGTACTTC. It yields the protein CASSTAFSYEQYF.

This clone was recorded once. This chain's CDR3 is CASSYDYGYTF. The DNA for the CDR3 is TGCGCCAGCAGTTATGACTATGGCTACACCTTC. The V and J genes are TRBV5-1 and TRBJ1-2; D is unresolved. V lost 5 bases and J lost 3, with 5 bases in between. CDR1 and CDR2 (germline): SGHRS, YFSETQ. The CDR3 loop spans 11 amino acids.

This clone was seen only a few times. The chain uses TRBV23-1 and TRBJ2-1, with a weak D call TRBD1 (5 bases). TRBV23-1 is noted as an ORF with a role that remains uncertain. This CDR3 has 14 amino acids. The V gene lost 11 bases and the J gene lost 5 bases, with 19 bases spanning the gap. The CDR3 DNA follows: TGCGCCGGCTTCGCCCTCGGCAGGGACAATGAGCAGTTCTTC. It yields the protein CAGFALGRDNEQFF.

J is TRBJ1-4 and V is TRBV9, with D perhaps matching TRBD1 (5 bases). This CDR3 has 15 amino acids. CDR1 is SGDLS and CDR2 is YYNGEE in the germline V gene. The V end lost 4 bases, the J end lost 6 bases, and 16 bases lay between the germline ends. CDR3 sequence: CASSLLGEAYEKLFF. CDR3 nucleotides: TGTGCCAGCAGCTTGCTGGGGGAGGCCTATGAAAAACTGTTTTTT.

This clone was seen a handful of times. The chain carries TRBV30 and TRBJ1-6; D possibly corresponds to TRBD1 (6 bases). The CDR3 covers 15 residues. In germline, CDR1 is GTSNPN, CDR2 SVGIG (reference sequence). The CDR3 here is CAVPLEGGRNSPLHF. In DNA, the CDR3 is TGTGCTGTCCCCCTTGAGGGGGGGCGGAATTCACCCCTCCACTTT. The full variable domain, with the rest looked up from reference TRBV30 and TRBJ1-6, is SQTIHQWPATLVQPVGSPLSLECTVEGTSNPNLYWYRQAAGRGLQLLFYSVGIGQISSEVPQNLSASRPQDRQFILSSKKLLLSDSGFYLCAVPLEGGRNSPLHFGNGTRLTVT.

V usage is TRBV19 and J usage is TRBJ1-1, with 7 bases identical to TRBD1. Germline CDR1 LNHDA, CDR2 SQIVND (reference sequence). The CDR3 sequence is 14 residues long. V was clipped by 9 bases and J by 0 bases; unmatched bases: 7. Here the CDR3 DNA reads TGTGCCAGGCTGACAGGGTCCATGAACACTGAAGCTTTCTTT. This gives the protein CARLTGSMNTEAFF.

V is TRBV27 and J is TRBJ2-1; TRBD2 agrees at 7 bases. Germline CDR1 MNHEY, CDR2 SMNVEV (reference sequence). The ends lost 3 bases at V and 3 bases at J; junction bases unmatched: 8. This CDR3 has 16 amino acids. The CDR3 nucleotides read TGTGCCAGCAGTTTTCGGCGGGAGTTTAACTACAATGAGCAGTTCTTC. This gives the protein CASSFRREFNYNEQFF.

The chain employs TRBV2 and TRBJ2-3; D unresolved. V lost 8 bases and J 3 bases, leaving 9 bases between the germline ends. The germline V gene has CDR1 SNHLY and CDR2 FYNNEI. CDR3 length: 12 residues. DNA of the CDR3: TGTGCCAGCTCTCCTAGGACAGATACGCAGTATTTT. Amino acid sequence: CASSPRTDTQYF.

For the CDR3, the DNA is TGCAGCGTTGGGTCGAGGACGGTGAACACTGAAGCTTTCTTT. As protein: CSVGSRTVNTEAFF. V usage is TRBV29-1 and J usage is TRBJ1-1; D is unresolved. This CDR3 spans 14 amino acids. Trimming shortened V by 4 bases and J by 0 bases, and 12 bases separated the two germline ends. Germline V gene lookup returns CDR1 SQVTM and CDR2 ANQGSEA.